These T cell receptor beta chains were read from a single sample in a study of OX40 agonist ivuxolimab in advanced cancers. TCRdb keeps only in-frame clones here, not all; method: immunoSEQ multiplex PCR. The sample holds about 43,000 clones; roughly 86% are singletons and the top ten take 15%. Specimen: CD4+ or CD8+ T cells sorted from blood, collected in a trial of the OX40 agonist ivuxolimab. These receptors came from an adult with an advanced solid tumor such as melanoma, head and neck, liver or kidney cancer. CDR3s include the opening cysteine and the closing phenylalanine or tryptophan. A D gene is named only where the DNA matches it firmly. Part of the rows lack a size; the others show once, few, many or a class for expanded clones.

V gene,D gene,clone size,CDR3 protein
TRBV6-5,NA,NA,CASSYFTPGTDTQYF
TRBV18,TRBD2,once,CASSPTSGTLRSTDTQYF
TRBV15,NA,NA,CATSSSLGGGETQYF
TRBV28,NA,NA,CASSGQIYGYTF
TRBV27,NA,once,CASSLSLYYGYTF
TRBV25-1,TRBD1,NA,CASRGGEDRGTNEKLFF
TRBV4-3,NA,medium-sized,CASSPGSGELFF
TRBV6-5,NA,NA,CASSPTREQQYF
TRBV7-9,NA,NA,CASSLFDGGKLFF
TRBV7-9,TRBD1,NA,CASSSGTGYNEQFF
TRBV6-6,NA,NA,CASSYDRASYNEQFF
TRBV28,TRBD1,NA,CASKRSGQGLSYNSPLHF
TRBV7-6,TRBD1,NA,CASSLLRDRPTDTQYF
TRBV9,TRBD1,NA,CASSIGGQGIDEQYF
TRBV6-5,TRBD1,NA,CASSYGDGTAYAAFF
TRBV4-3,NA,NA,CASSRDLEETQYF
TRBV28,NA,NA,CASTLGYNEQFF
TRBV27,TRBD1,NA,CASSPWTGWAYEQFF
TRBV2,NA,few,CASRKAAQQFF
TRBV7-9,TRBD1,once,CASSSPLGQDPLGTDTQYF
TRBV7-8,TRBD2,NA,CASSPSRLAGFYNEQFF
TRBV15,NA,NA,CATSRDGVADTQYF
TRBV19,NA,NA,CASTSGGDQPQHF
TRBV18,NA,NA,CASSPIGYNTGELFF
TRBV2,NA,once,CATTGRLYTEAFF
TRBV4-1,TRBD2,NA,CASSQETSAFTDTQYF
TRBV2,NA,once,CASSDPSESREPGVYEQFF
TRBV4-1,NA,NA,CASSQVYLLGEAFF
TRBV5-1,NA,medium-sized,CASSPAQGTGELFF
TRBV5-6,NA,NA,CASSLRGVGETQYF
TRBV5-1,TRBD1,NA,CASSWIRDSGTEAFF
TRBV4-3,NA,NA,CASSQETFNYGYTF
TRBV9,TRBD2,NA,CASSPSGVGELFF
TRBV10-3,TRBD2,NA,CAISESPSGTSGGASTDTQYF
TRBV28,NA,NA,CASIGLPYEQYF
TRBV7-2,NA,few,CASSLAHGAYEQYF
TRBV4-1,TRBD2,NA,CASSSLTSGRAANEQFF
TRBV4-1,NA,once,CASSQGSQGRQGYTF
TRBV4-3,TRBD2,NA,CASSQPPGGDTGELFF
TRBV11-2,TRBD1,NA,CASSLWTGLDTEAFF
TRBV11-2,NA,NA,CASSLLLSTGSGNTIYF
TRBV6-5,NA,NA,CASSYGQLYGYTF
TRBV6-5,NA,NA,CASSYAEIAYEQYF
TRBV7-9,NA,NA,CASSLSRAFF
TRBV5-1,TRBD1,few,CASSHTGGMETQYF
TRBV7-9,NA,few,CASSFGGGALWEQYF
TRBV28,TRBD1,NA,CASSFTGASEKLFF
TRBV11-2,TRBD2,few,CASTATVGGTSDSDTQYF
TRBV29-1,TRBD1,NA,CSVGRDSNPYGYTF
TRBV9,NA,NA,CASSVVAGEETQYF
TRBV4-3,NA,few,CASSQAAGNQPQHF
TRBV27,TRBD1,once,CASSPGTGNYEQYF
TRBV27,NA,NA,CASSLGEGNEQFF
TRBV5-4,NA,medium-sized,CASSLKPNYGYTF
TRBV10-3,NA,NA,CAISDQDPSDYGYTF
TRBV9,TRBD2,NA,CASSVGAGVLNEQFF
TRBV27,NA,NA,CASSTWGEQETQYF
TRBV4-3,NA,NA,CASSQDRGRKTEAFF
TRBV4-1,NA,NA,CASSQDYTLFSGNTIYF
TRBV14,TRBD2,once,CASSPTPAGDETQYF